Following are 32 T cell receptor beta chains from one sample sequenced in a study of early T cells in non-severe SARS-CoV-2 infection. TCRdb reprocessed the 5' RACE reads via MiXCR and lists one record per CDR3 protein. Here the sample spans 55,000 to 70,000 distinct CDR3 sequences, approximately 12% being singletons. Sequencing was done on a sample of whole blood. The receptors shown here come from an adult who was a healthcare worker with PCR-confirmed SARS-CoV-2 infection or an uninfected control (not recorded which).

This clonotype occurred many times. The J gene is TRBJ1-2, the V gene TRBV2; TRBD1 is a possible D gene (6 bases). Trimming stripped 8 bases from V and 0 bases from J, with 10 bases between. Germline CDR1 SNHLY, CDR2 FYNNEI. This CDR3 comprises 13 residues. CDR3 bases: TGTGCCAGCCCCGGGACATCTAACTATGGCTACACCTTC. It translates to CASPGTSNYGYTF.

This clonotype occurred many times. The chain uses TRBV10-2 and TRBJ1-2, with D unclear. Trimming pared 0 bases from V and 5 bases from J, leaving 10 bases between. Germline values: CDR1 WSHSY, CDR2 SAAADI. This CDR3 is built from 14 residues. CDR3 protein: CASSESGGGYGYTF. The CDR3 region has the DNA TGCGCCAGCAGTGAGTCGGGCGGAGGTTATGGCTACACCTTC.

This clonotype came up many times. The rearrangement uses TRBV29-1 and TRBJ1-2; D is undetermined. Trimming left V 7 bases short and J 6 bases short, with 9 bases between. This CDR3 is built from 10 residues. The germline V gene has CDR1 SQVTM and CDR2 ANQGSEA. Written as DNA, the CDR3 is TGCAGCGGGAGCTCGGATGGCTACACCTTC. Translating it yields CSGSSDGYTF.

This clonotype was counted a few times. The rearrangement joins TRBV11-2 to TRBJ1-4; D is undetermined. V shed 1 base and J shed 0 bases, with 18 bases lying between them. This CDR3 has 19 residues. Germline values: CDR1 SGHAT, CDR2 FQNNGV. CDR3 in DNA: TGTGCCAGCAGCTTAGGACGATTTGGACGGACTGCAACTAATGAAAAACTGTTTTTT. This gives the protein CASSLGRFGRTATNEKLFF.

The J gene is TRBJ1-4, the V gene TRBV7-9; maybe TRBD1 (5 bases). Looked up from germline, CDR1 is SEHNR and CDR2 is FQNEAQ (reference sequence). Deletions cut 1 base from V and 11 bases from J, with 11 bases between. The CDR3 runs 13 residues. CDR3 sequence reads: CASSLGPGWKLFF. CDR3 DNA sequence: TGTGCCAGCAGCTTAGGCCCAGGGTGGAAACTGTTTTTT. The full variable domain, rest sourced from reference TRBV7-9 and TRBJ1-4, is DTGVSQNPRHKITKRGQNVTFRCDPISEHNRLYWYRQTLGQGPEFLTYFQNEAQLEKSRLLSDRFSAERPKGSFSTLEIQRTEQGDSAMYLCASSLGPGWKLFFGSGTQLSVL.

As regards this clonotype: It may be a read error: a sequence one base away is much more abundant. The genes are TRBV14 and TRBJ2-2; perhaps TRBD1 as D (6 bases). The CDR3 covers 13 residues. CDR1 and CDR2 from the germline V gene are SGHDN and FVKESK. The V end lost 4 bases, the J end lost 9 bases, and 12 bases lay between the germline ends. Here the CDR3 reads CASSPRQVWELFF. Here the CDR3 DNA reads TGTGCCAGCAGCCCCCGACAGGTTTGGGAGCTGTTTTTT.

The chain uses TRBV5-1 and TRBJ2-4; TRBD1 aligns across 10 bases. V gave up 2 bases and J gave up 0 bases; unmatched junction bases: 5. Germline CDR1 SGHRS, CDR2 YFSETQ. The CDR3 totals 17 residues. The CDR3 bases are TGCGCCAGCAGCTTATCCGGGACAGGGGAAGCCAAAAACATTCAGTACTTC. Its translation: CASSLSGTGEAKNIQYF. The full variable domain, its missing parts supplied by reference TRBV5-1 and TRBJ2-4, is KAGVTQTPRYLIKTRGQQVTLSCSPISGHRSVSWYQQTPGQGLQFLFEYFSETQRNKGNFPGRFSGRQFSNSRSEMNVSTLELGDSALYLCASSLSGTGEAKNIQYFGAGTRLSVL.

This clonotype was seen more than once but under ten times. The V call is TRBV7-2, the J call TRBJ2-3; maybe TRBD2 (5 bases). V was pared by 2 bases and J by 2 bases, with 17 bases between. The CDR3 runs 17 residues. Germline V gene data show CDR1 as SGHTA and CDR2 as FQGNSA. The CDR3 loop is CASSLKTGPTITDTQYF. The DNA for the CDR3 is TGTGCCAGCAGCTTAAAGACTGGACCGACTATCACAGATACGCAGTATTTT. The whole variable domain, remainder taken from reference TRBV7-2 and TRBJ2-3, is GAGVSQSPSNKVTEKGKDVELRCDPISGHTALYWYRQSLGQGLEFLIYFQGNSAPDKSGLPSDRFSAERTGGSVSTLTIQRTQQEDSAVYLCASSLKTGPTITDTQYFGPGTRLTVL.

This clonotype occurred a few times. This chain uses TRBV5-1 with TRBJ1-5; D is unclear. Germline loops: CDR1 SGHRS, CDR2 YFSETQ. This CDR3 contains 13 residues. The V end lost 6 bases, the J end lost 9 bases, and 16 bases lay between the germline ends. The CDR3 DNA reads as TGCGCCAGCACATTGGCTCCCGATGGGCCCCAGCATTTT. Its translation is CASTLAPDGPQHF.

This clonotype was seen at least ten times. The V and J genes are TRBV7-9 and TRBJ1-2; no firm D call. This CDR3 spans 12 amino acids. Trimming removed 3 bases at V and 5 bases at J, with 7 bases between. The V gene's germline CDR1 is SEHNR and CDR2 FQNEAQ (reference sequence). CDR3 nucleotides: TGTGCCAGCAGCTTTGGGGAATATGGCTACACCTTC. This translates into CASSFGEYGYTF.

This clonotype came up many times. The V call is TRBV20-1, the J call TRBJ1-2; no clear D gene. Trimming cost V 6 bases and J 2 bases, with 16 bases left between them. Germline V CDR1 and CDR2: DFQATT, SNEGSKA (reference sequence). The CDR3 runs 14 residues. This chain's CDR3 is CSATDNGANYGYTF. CDR3 nucleotides: TGCAGTGCCACAGATAACGGAGCCAACTATGGCTACACCTTC.

This clonotype was observed a few times. The chain is built from TRBV12-2 and TRBJ1-3; TRBD1, the table's D call, lacks a check against the DNA. TRBV12-2 is a known pseudogene. The CDR3 loop spans 24 amino acids. CDR3 region: CASRIRGPGQGFTKNRCSGNTIYF. The CDR3 DNA follows: TGTGCAAGTCGCATCCGCGGACCGGGACAGGGGTTTACGAAAAATAGATGCTCTGGAAACACCATATATTTT.

The genes are TRBV9 and TRBJ2-1; D is undetermined. Germline CDR1 is SGDLS and CDR2 is YYNGEE. V gave up 9 bases and J gave up 5 bases, with 15 bases separating them. There are 13 residues in the CDR3. CDR3: CATSVGNDNEQFF. CDR3 in DNA: TGTGCCACCTCGGTAGGGAACGACAATGAGCAGTTCTTC.

This clonotype was counted only a few times. This rearrangement joins TRBV7-6 to TRBJ2-5, with D uncertain. The V gene lost 4 bases and the J gene lost 5 bases, with 11 bases spanning the gap. The CDR3 sequence is 13 residues long. Germline values: CDR1 SGHVS, CDR2 FNYEAQ. CDR3 in DNA: TGTGCCAGCAGCTCCCGCGGTTGGGAGACCCAGTACTTC. It encodes CASSSRGWETQYF.

In this sample, this clonotype turned up many times. The chain is built from TRBV6-5 and TRBJ1-6; 9 nucleotides agree with TRBD1. This CDR3 is 14 amino acids long. Germline CDR1 is MNHEY and CDR2 is SVGAGI. J was trimmed by 8 bases and V by 4 bases; bases with no gene match: 3. This chain's CDR3 is CASSWRQGDSPLHF. The CDR3 DNA reads TGTGCCAGCAGTTGGCGACAGGGGGATTCACCCCTCCACTTT.

This clonotype was counted at least ten times. The chain is built from TRBV7-9 and TRBJ2-7, with D tentatively TRBD2 (5 bases). CDR1 is SEHNR, CDR2 FQNEAQ, per germline (reference sequence). The CDR3 sequence is 17 residues long. V dropped 2 bases and J dropped 3 bases, with 20 bases sitting between them. CDR3: CASSLMDGGFSDYEQYF. CDR3 nucleotide sequence: TGTGCCAGCAGCTTAATGGACGGAGGATTCTCAGACTACGAGCAGTACTTC.

This clonotype has a count of ten or more. The rearrangement links TRBV5-5 to TRBJ1-5; D remains unclear. Germline CDR1 is SGHKS and CDR2 is YYEKEE (reference sequence). The CDR3 runs 15 residues. V lost 0 bases and J lost 3, with 10 bases in between. This CDR3 reads CASSLESRINQPQHF. CDR3 coding DNA: TGTGCCAGCAGCTTGGAGTCCCGGATCAATCAGCCCCAGCATTTT.

This clonotype was recorded a few times. The gene calls are TRBV6-1 and TRBJ2-7; the D call may be TRBD1 or TRBD2 (5 bases each). The CDR3 length is 13 residues. Per germline, CDR1 MNHNS and CDR2 SASEGT. V lost 6 bases to trimming and J lost 1 base, with 10 bases between them. CDR3 bases: TGTGCCAGCAGCGGGACCGTTTCCTACGAGCAGTACTTC. It translates to CASSGTVSYEQYF.

The rearrangement links TRBV10-3 to TRBJ2-2; D ambiguous. Germline V gene data show CDR1 as ENHRY and CDR2 as SYGVKD. V lost 3 bases and J lost 5, with 4 bases in between. The CDR3 length is 12 residues. The CDR3 protein is CAISDPTGELFF. As DNA, the CDR3 is TGTGCCATCAGTGATCCTACCGGGGAGCTGTTTTTT.

To note about this clonotype: Just one base apart from a much larger clone, this may be a read error. The rearrangement joins TRBV7-2 to TRBJ2-3, with no clear D. The V gene's germline CDR1 is SGHTA and CDR2 FQGNSA. Trimming left V 6 bases short and J 6 bases short, with 10 bases between. The CDR3 is made up of 12 amino acids. This chain's CDR3 is CASRAGMDTQYF. The CDR3 DNA sequence: TGTGCCAGCAGGGCTGGGATGGATACGCAGTATTTT.

V usage is TRBV20-1 and J usage is TRBJ1-1, with D hard to call. The V end was cut by 7 bases, the J end by 0 bases, with 15 bases between. The length of the CDR3 is 14 residues. Germline V gives CDR1 DFQATT, CDR2 SNEGSKA (reference sequence). In nucleotides, the CDR3 is TGCAGTGGTAAACCCAGGACTTTGAACACTGAAGCTTTCTTT. Translation: CSGKPRTLNTEAFF.

This clonotype appeared many times. The chain couples TRBV27 to TRBJ2-3, with 8 bases lining up with TRBD1. The length of the CDR3 is 17 residues. After removal of 3 bases from V and 0 bases from J, the junction contained 8 bases not matched to a gene. The germline V gene encodes CDR1 MNHEY and CDR2 SMNVEV (reference sequence). The CDR3 bases are TGTGCCAGCAGTTTTACCGGACAGGGCCACAGCACAGATACGCAGTATTTT. It specifies CASSFTGQGHSTDTQYF.

The chain recombines TRBV9 with TRBJ2-1; 8 bases agree with TRBD2. Germline V CDR1 and CDR2: SGDLS, YYNGEE. V was pared by 3 bases and J by 8 bases, with 13 bases of the junction left unmatched. This CDR3 spans 16 amino acids. The CDR3 DNA is TGTGCCAGCAGCGCCGCCAGCGGGGGCCCCCGGGATGAGCAGTTCTTC. Its protein is CASSAASGGPRDEQFF.

In its sample, this clonotype was seen many times. The chain is built from TRBV5-4 and TRBJ2-3; 12 bases align to TRBD2. The V gene end was trimmed by 4 bases and the J gene end by 3 bases; junction bases not matched to a gene: 12. Looked up from germline, CDR1 is SGHNT and CDR2 is YYREEE (reference sequence). The CDR3 contains 18 residues. CDR3 sequence reads: CASSDPSLAGGRTDTQYF. CDR3 DNA: TGTGCCAGCAGCGACCCCTCCCTAGCGGGGGGGAGGACAGATACGCAGTATTTT.

A few counts support this clonotype. The chain combines TRBV2 with TRBJ1-2; the D gene is possibly TRBD1 (5 bases). CDR1 and CDR2 from the germline V gene are SNHLY and FYNNEI. Trimming removed 2 bases from V and 5 bases from J, with 12 bases in between. The CDR3 length is 14 residues. This CDR3 reads CASSEQTVTYGYTF. DNA of the CDR3: TGTGCCAGCAGTGAACAGACAGTAACATATGGCTACACCTTC. Based on the CDR3 plus reference TRBV2 and TRBJ1-2, the full variable domain is EPEVTQTPSHQVTQMGQEVILRCVPISNHLYFYWYRQILGQKVEFLVSFYNNEISEKSEIFDDQFSVERPDGSNFTLKIRSTKLEDSAMYFCASSEQTVTYGYTFGSGTRLTVV.

This clonotype is labeled medium-sized (0.01 to 0.1%). The V call is TRBV7-9, the J call TRBJ1-4, with TRBD1 identical over 11 bases. CDR3 length: 16 amino acids. Germline loops: CDR1 SEHNR, CDR2 FQNEAQ (reference sequence). V was pared by 4 bases and J by 5 bases, with 6 bases of the junction left unmatched. CDR3 amino acids: CASSSPGTGGNEKLFF. The CDR3 bases are TGTGCCAGCAGCTCCCCCGGGACAGGGGGGAATGAAAAACTGTTTTTT.

At least ten counts were recorded for this clonotype. This sequence joins TRBV2 and TRBJ2-5; tentatively, D is TRBD2 (5 bases). Trimming shortened V by 9 bases and J by 5 bases, and 19 bases separated the two germline ends. The CDR3 loop spans 14 amino acids. Per germline, CDR1 SNHLY and CDR2 FYNNEI. CDR3 region: CASRPGRGRETQYF. Written as DNA, the CDR3 is TGTGCCAGTCGACCTGGACGCGGGCGGGAGACCCAGTACTTC.

This clonotype was seen many times. V gene TRBV4-2 combines with J gene TRBJ2-2, with a tentative D call TRBD1 (5 bases). Per the germline V gene, CDR1 is LGHNA and CDR2 is YNFKEQ. This CDR3 is built from 17 residues. The V end lost 2 bases, the J end lost 3 bases, and 16 bases lay between the germline ends. Here the CDR3 DNA reads TGTGCCAGCAGCCAAAGAGGTGGTTCAGGGTACACCGGGGAGCTGTTTTTT. It specifies CASSQRGGSGYTGELFF.

This clonotype has a handful of counts. The J gene is TRBJ1-5, the V gene TRBV19; 10 nucleotides agree with TRBD1. Germline V gene data show CDR1 as LNHDA and CDR2 as SQIVND (reference sequence). There are 16 residues in the CDR3. V was pared by 3 bases and J by 4 bases, with 6 bases of the junction left unmatched. The CDR3 DNA reads TGTGCCAGTAGTATTAGACAGGGGGCGCGGAATCAGCCCCAGCATTTT. Its protein is CASSIRQGARNQPQHF.

The CDR3 is CASSQGVTNVLTF. The CDR3 coding sequence is TGTGCCAGCAGCCAAGGGGTAACCAACGTCCTGACTTTC. The rearrangement links TRBV7-2 to TRBJ2-6, with D possibly being TRBD1 (5 bases). The CDR3 is made up of 13 amino acids. V lost 5 bases, J lost 8 bases, and 10 bases lay in between. From germline, CDR1 is SGHTA and CDR2 FQGNSA.

This clonotype is categorized as medium-sized. This chain connects TRBV6-4 to TRBJ2-3; D is perhaps TRBD1 or TRBD2 (5 bases each). Trimming removed 2 bases from V and 2 bases from J, with 8 bases in between. The CDR3 is 14 amino acids. Germline CDR1 and CDR2: MRHNA and SNTAGT. The DNA of the CDR3 is TGTGCCAGCAGTGACCGGGGCTCCACAGATACGCAGTATTTT. It translates to CASSDRGSTDTQYF.

This clonotype appeared many times. The rearrangement joins TRBV7-3 to TRBJ2-1; D perhaps matches TRBD2 (6 bases). Trimming took off 5 bases at V and 6 bases at J, with 14 bases between the two ends. Looked up from germline, CDR1 is SGHTA and CDR2 is FQGTGA. The CDR3 covers 14 residues. CDR3 nucleotide sequence: TGTGCCAGCAGCCCCGGTCGGGGGTCCAATGAGCAGTTCTTC. It codes for CASSPGRGSNEQFF.